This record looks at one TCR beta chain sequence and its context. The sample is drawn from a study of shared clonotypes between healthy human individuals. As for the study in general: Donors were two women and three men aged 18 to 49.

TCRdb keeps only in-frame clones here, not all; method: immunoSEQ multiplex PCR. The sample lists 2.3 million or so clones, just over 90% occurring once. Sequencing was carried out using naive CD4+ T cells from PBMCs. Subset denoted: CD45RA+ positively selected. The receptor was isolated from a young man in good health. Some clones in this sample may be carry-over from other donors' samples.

The CDR3 protein is CASSSGTGKRSGNTIYF. In nucleotides, the CDR3 is TGTGCCAGCAGCTCCGGGACAGGGAAGAGGTCTGGAAACACCATATATTTT. The J gene is TRBJ1-3, the V gene TRBV5-7, with 9 bases aligning to TRBD1. TRBV5-7 is recorded as an ORF, its role being uncertain. This CDR3 has 17 residues. V lost 3 bases, J lost 1 base, and 8 bases stayed unmatched.